A single sample gave rise to the 7 T cell receptor beta chains below, sequenced in a study of identical twins. TCRdb redid the calling of the 5' RACE reads with MiXCR, one entry per CDR3 protein. This table holds hundreds of thousands of distinct CDR3 sequences, roughly 18% found once. The data also belong to a second study, concerning T cells expressing NK-cell markers.

Sequencing input: PBMCs. These receptors all stem from a woman younger than 30 in good health.

This clonotype was observed a few times. The J gene is TRBJ2-1, the V gene TRBV12-3 or TRBV12-4; 9 bases match TRBD2. This CDR3 has 15 residues. The J segment lost 4 bases and the V segment lost 5 bases, leaving 6 bases of the junction unmatched. The CDR3 reads CASSPRLAEYNEQFF. The DNA of the CDR3 is TGTGCCAGCAGTCCACGACTAGCGGAGTACAATGAGCAGTTCTTC.

This clonotype was observed at least ten times. This rearrangement joins TRBV5-1 to TRBJ2-1; D may match TRBD1 or TRBD2 (5 bases each). Trimming cost V 4 bases and J 3 bases, with 8 bases left between them. The CDR3 consists of 13 residues. Germline loops: CDR1 SGHRS, CDR2 YFSETQ. CDR3 in DNA: TGCGCCAGCAGCGGGGACGGCTACAATGAGCAGTTCTTC. Protein sequence: CASSGDGYNEQFF.

There are a few counts of this clonotype. This chain uses TRBV24-1 with TRBJ2-1, with 8 bases matching TRBD2. The length of the CDR3 is 13 residues. Germline assignment: CDR1 KGHDR and CDR2 SFDVKD. After removal of 6 bases from V and 8 bases from J, the junction contained 5 bases not matched to a gene. This CDR3 reads CATSRSGGDEQFF. The CDR3 DNA reads as TGTGCCACCAGTCGGAGCGGGGGCGATGAGCAGTTCTTC.

This chain connects TRBV7-9 to TRBJ2-7, with 9 bases matching TRBD1. The junction had 6 bases not matched to a gene; V was cut back by 5 bases and J by 1 base. CDR3 size: 15 residues. Germline V gives CDR1 SEHNR, CDR2 FQNEAQ (reference sequence). As DNA, the CDR3 is TGTGCCAGCAGCCCTACGACAGGGGGTTCCTACGAGCAGTACTTC. Protein product: CASSPTTGGSYEQYF.

The chain uses TRBV6-2 or TRBV6-3 and TRBJ1-1, with D perhaps TRBD1 (5 bases). The V gene's germline CDR1 is MNHEY and CDR2 SVGEGT. The V end lost 4 bases, the J end lost 8 bases, and 8 bases lay between the germline ends. The CDR3 sequence is 11 residues long. CDR3 region: CASSWGGEAFF. CDR3 DNA: TGTGCCAGCAGTTGGGGGGGAGAAGCTTTCTTT.

The gene calls are TRBV18 and TRBJ2-1; D could derive from TRBD1 or TRBD2 (5 bases each). This CDR3 has 18 residues. The V end lost 3 bases, the J end lost 6 bases, and 24 bases lay between the germline ends. In germline, CDR1 is KGHSH, CDR2 LQKENI. The CDR3, as DNA: TGTGCCAGCTCACCCCCGGGGCCACCCGGGCCTTTCCCCAATGAGCAGTTCTTC. Its protein product is CASSPPGPPGPFPNEQFF.

The J gene is TRBJ1-1, the V gene TRBV12-3 or TRBV12-4; 11 positions match TRBD1. V gave up 5 bases and J gave up 5 bases; unmatched junction bases: 10. The CDR3 covers 16 residues. The CDR3 loop is CASSTPGTGGRTEAFF. The DNA of the CDR3 is TGTGCCAGCAGTACCCCGGGGACAGGGGGTCGGACTGAAGCTTTCTTT.